These 22 T cell receptor beta chains were all obtained from the same sample, sequenced in a study of blood T cell repertoires in COVID-19. Profiled with immunoSEQ multiplex PCR; TCRdb holds only in-frame clones, not every one. The sample includes about 110,000 clones, around three quarters of them seen just once. The sample was peripheral blood. These receptors were obtained from a human donor in a cohort sampled during active or convalescent COVID-19.

The chain is built from TRBV7-9 and TRBJ2-2, with TRBD2 matching over 11 bases. The CDR3 is 16 amino acids. The germline V gene has CDR1 SEHNR and CDR2 FQNEAQ (reference sequence). V shed 5 bases and J 8 bases; nucleotides not matched to a gene: 10. For the CDR3, the DNA is TGTGCCAGCAGCCCAGGGACTAGCGGCACTGAGGGGGAGCTGTTTTTT. Translated: CASSPGTSGTEGELFF.

This clone was detected once. The chain links TRBV2 to TRBJ1-4; 10 nucleotides line up with TRBD1. J lost 8 bases, V lost 1 base, and 1 base had no gene match. The CDR3 spans 14 residues. From germline, CDR1 is SNHLY and CDR2 FYNNEI. CDR3 residues: CASSEGTGGEKLFF. CDR3 nucleotide sequence: TGTGCCAGCAGTGAAGGGACAGGGGGGGAAAAACTGTTTTTT.

This clone was observed a few times. The CDR3 bases are TGTGCCAGCAGCTATTACAGGGGAGGAGTGGGAACTGAAGCTTTCTTT. This codes for CASSYYRGGVGTEAFF. The rearrangement uses TRBV7-9 and TRBJ1-1, with 7 bases lining up with TRBD1. The CDR3 extends over 16 amino acids. Germline V lookup: CDR1 SEHNR, CDR2 FQNEAQ (reference sequence). V shed 4 bases, J shed 5 bases, and the junction held 13 bases outside the gene matches. Looking up the rest from reference TRBV7-9 and TRBJ1-1 gives the full variable domain: DTGVSQNPRHKITKRGQNVTFRCDPISEHNRLYWYRQTLGQGPEFLTYFQNEAQLEKSRLLSDRFSAERPKGSFSTLEIQRTEQGDSAMYLCASSYYRGGVGTEAFFGQGTRLTVV.

In its sample, this clone was seen once. The chain couples TRBV19 to TRBJ2-7; D gene ambiguous. Trimming took 3 bases from V and 3 from J, leaving 9 bases between them. This CDR3 is 13 amino acids long. Germline V gene data show CDR1 as LNHDA and CDR2 as SQIVND (reference sequence). This CDR3 reads CASSMKTHYEQYF. Written as DNA, the CDR3 is TGTGCCAGTAGTATGAAGACTCACTACGAGCAGTACTTC.

This clone was detected only a few times. This chain links TRBV4-2 with TRBJ2-7; 13 positions match TRBD2. The CDR3 totals 16 residues. Germline CDR1 is LGHNA and CDR2 is YNFKEQ. The V gene end was trimmed by 3 bases and the J gene end by 3 bases; junction bases not matched to a gene: 5. CDR3 residues: CASSQSGLAGIYEQYF. The DNA of the CDR3 is TGTGCCAGCAGCCAGTCGGGACTAGCGGGGATCTACGAGCAGTACTTC.

The chain uses TRBV7-2 and TRBJ2-7; 8 bases are shared with TRBD1. The CDR3 extends over 16 amino acids. Germline CDR1 SGHTA, CDR2 FQGNSA. V shed 4 bases, J shed 4 bases, and the junction held 12 bases outside the gene matches. The CDR3 loop is CASSSHQGAALYEQYF. The CDR3 nucleotides are TGTGCCAGCAGCTCCCACCAGGGGGCGGCATTATACGAGCAGTACTTC.

The genes are TRBV5-1 and TRBJ2-1, with 13 bases aligning to TRBD2. This CDR3 spans 17 amino acids. Losses at the gene ends were 2 bases for V and 2 bases for J; bases not matched to a gene: 4. Germline V gene lookup returns CDR1 SGHRS and CDR2 YFSETQ. As DNA, the CDR3 is TGCGCCAGCAGCTTACTAGCGGGGGGGCCCCCCTACAATGAGCAGTTCTTC. Translated: CASSLLAGGPPYNEQFF. Filled out from reference TRBV5-1 and TRBJ2-1, the complete variable domain reads KAGVTQTPRYLIKTRGQQVTLSCSPISGHRSVSWYQQTPGQGLQFLFEYFSETQRNKGNFPGRFSGRQFSNSRSEMNVSTLELGDSALYLCASSLLAGGPPYNEQFFGPGTRLTVL.

This sequence joins TRBV6-5 and TRBJ2-1; 8 bases line up with TRBD1. The CDR3 runs 15 residues. V shed 8 bases and J 3 bases; nucleotides not matched to a gene: 9. CDR1 is MNHEY and CDR2 is SVGAGI in the germline V gene. The CDR3 DNA follows: TGTGCCAGCCGGAAGACAGGGGCCGACTACAATGAGCAGTTCTTC. It translates to CASRKTGADYNEQFF.

In this sample, this clone turned up a few times. This chain connects TRBV27 to TRBJ1-2; 8 nucleotides agree with TRBD1. Germline CDR1 reads MNHEY; CDR2 reads SMNVEV (reference sequence). Losses at the gene ends were 4 bases for V and 7 bases for J; bases not matched to a gene: 5. CDR3 length: 13 amino acids. The CDR3 DNA reads TGTGCCAGCAGTTACCCAGGGGGCAGTGGCTACACCTTC. As protein: CASSYPGGSGYTF.

V usage is TRBV27 and J usage is TRBJ2-7, with 10 bases lining up with TRBD2. This CDR3 has 18 residues. Per the germline V gene, CDR1 is MNHEY and CDR2 is SMNVEV (reference sequence). V dropped 2 bases and J dropped 1; count of bases not matched to a gene: 11. The CDR3 region is CASSLEMIAGGLSYEQYF. The CDR3 DNA follows: TGTGCCAGCAGTTTAGAGATGATAGCGGGGGGCCTTTCCTACGAGCAGTACTTC.

The chain has TRBV2 and TRBJ2-1; perhaps TRBD2 as D (6 bases). In germline, CDR1 is SNHLY, CDR2 FYNNEI. The CDR3 has 12 amino acids. Deletions cut 2 bases from V and 8 bases from J, with 7 bases between. The chain's CDR3 is CASSERGYEQFF. CDR3 nucleotide sequence: TGTGCCAGCAGTGAACGGGGGTATGAGCAGTTCTTC.

This clone was detected only once. V usage is TRBV6-2 or TRBV6-3 and J usage is TRBJ1-2; no clear D gene. V lost 5 bases and J 1 base, leaving 8 bases between the germline ends. This CDR3 is 13 amino acids long. Germline V gives CDR1 MNHEY, CDR2 SVGEGT. The CDR3 loop reads CASSLSGNYGYTF. The DNA of the CDR3 is TGTGCCAGCAGTCTCAGTGGTAACTATGGCTACACCTTC.

Within the sample, this clone is medium-sized (0.01 to 0.1%). The CDR3 reads CASSNGAGDYTQYF. The DNA of the CDR3 is TGTGCCAGCAGCAACGGAGCTGGTGATTATACGCAGTATTTT. The chain combines TRBV2 with TRBJ2-3; D gene uncertain. CDR3 length: 14 residues. The V gene lost 6 bases and the J gene lost 7 bases, with 17 bases spanning the gap. CDR1 and CDR2 from the germline V gene are SNHLY and FYNNEI.

J is TRBJ2-3 and V is TRBV6-4, with D hard to call. The CDR3 sequence is 16 residues long. Per germline, CDR1 MRHNA and CDR2 SNTAGT. Trimming left V 5 bases short and J 7 bases short, with 22 bases between. CDR3 in DNA: TGTGCCAGCAGTCCCCAGTGGGCTTCGACGCAACATACGCAGTATTTT. It encodes CASSPQWASTQHTQYF.

This rearrangement joins TRBV7-9 to TRBJ2-1, with 7 bases that match TRBD1. CDR1 and CDR2 from the germline V gene are SEHNR and FQNEAQ (reference sequence). This CDR3 contains 15 residues. The V and J ends lost 5 bases and 1 base, in that order; junction bases with no gene match: 5. The CDR3 region is CASSPDRASYNEQFF. CDR3 bases: TGTGCCAGCAGCCCCGACAGGGCGTCCTACAATGAGCAGTTCTTC.

The chain is built from TRBV4-2 and TRBJ2-5; D is possibly TRBD1 (5 bases). The CDR3 has 14 residues. The ends were cut back, 1 base at V and 0 bases at J, with 6 bases in the middle. CDR1 and CDR2 (germline): LGHNA, YNFKEQ. CDR3 loop: CASSQVGDQETQYF. For the CDR3, the DNA is TGTGCCAGCAGCCAAGTAGGGGACCAAGAGACCCAGTACTTC.

This clone was seen a handful of times. The V and J genes are TRBV7-9 and TRBJ1-5; D gene unclear. The CDR3 runs 15 residues. The V gene's germline CDR1 is SEHNR and CDR2 FQNEAQ (reference sequence). V dropped 1 base and J dropped 0 bases, with 7 bases sitting between them. The DNA for the CDR3 is TGTGCCAGCAGCTTAGGCAGTTATAGCAATCAGCCCCAGCATTTT. Translation: CASSLGSYSNQPQHF.

V gene TRBV4-3 combines with J gene TRBJ2-2, with TRBD2 identical over 8 bases. Germline V gene sequence: CDR1 LGHNA, CDR2 YSLEER. This CDR3 region has 16 residues. The V gene end was trimmed by 0 bases and the J gene end by 1 base; junction bases not matched to a gene: 1. CDR3 DNA: TGCGCCAGCAGCCAAGATGCGGGGGGGAACACCGGGGAGCTGTTTTTT. Translation: CASSQDAGGNTGELFF.

Here the CDR3 reads CASSRTGWHKETQYF. The CDR3 region has the DNA TGTGCCAGCAGTCGAACGGGATGGCATAAAGAGACCCAGTACTTC. V is TRBV6-2 or TRBV6-3 and J is TRBJ2-5, with D possibly matching TRBD2 (5 bases). V was clipped by 5 bases and J by 3 bases, with 16 bases between them. The CDR3 totals 15 residues. From germline, CDR1 is MNHEY and CDR2 SVGEGT.

The rearrangement joins TRBV6-5 to TRBJ2-7; TRBD2 is a possible D gene (7 bases). CDR1 and CDR2 (germline): MNHEY, SVGAGI. This CDR3 contains 15 residues. With 7 bases removed from V and 4 bases from J, the gap between germline ends came to 20 bases. CDR3 in amino acids: CASMSREGGGYEQYF. CDR3 DNA sequence: TGTGCCAGCATGTCCCGGGAAGGGGGGGGATACGAGCAGTACTTC.

V is TRBV10-1 and J is TRBJ2-7; weak D call: TRBD2 (6 bases). Trimming left V 0 bases short and J 3 bases short, with 18 bases between. The CDR3 has 17 amino acids. CDR1 is WNHNN and CDR2 is SYGVQD in the germline V gene (reference sequence). Here the CDR3 reads CASSESGGRRGFYEQYF. CDR3 nucleotide sequence: TGCGCCAGCAGTGAGTCGGGGGGTCGTCGGGGATTCTACGAGCAGTACTTC.

The rearrangement uses TRBV4-1 and TRBJ1-2; 9 bases agree with TRBD1. Germline V gene sequence: CDR1 MGHRA, CDR2 YSYEKL. This CDR3 comprises 16 residues. The V and J ends lost 3 bases and 8 bases, in that order; junction bases with no gene match: 13. The CDR3 DNA reads TGCGCCAGCAGCCAGGAAACGGACAGGGGCACGGGGGGCTACACCTTC. Translation: CASSQETDRGTGGYTF.